The clone carrying this TCR beta chain appeared a single time. Its antigen is undetermined. TCRdb's table, derived via immunoSEQ multiplex PCR, lists solely in-frame clones and lacks some. Of under 250,000 clones listed, roughly 89% are singletons. This specimen comes from a study of Ad26.COV2.S vaccination and SARS-CoV-2 variants. Study at large: A COV1001 Ad26.COV2.S trial-arm participant provided the sample. Study conclusions and caveats: Analytic work on TCR breadth and depth might have understated the full extent of total T cell responses.

Noted treatment: over 15 received Ad26.COV2.S at low or high dose, single or two shots; about 5 received placebo; per-sample allocation not given. Specimens were obtained on day 63 following the first vaccine or placebo injection. Boston supplied an adult donor aged 18-55 years. Wuhan-strain spike was delivered by a replication-incompetent Ad26 vector. Germline CDR1 is SQVTM and CDR2 is ANQGSEA. The CDR3 runs 14 residues. Trimming cost V 3 bases and J 0 bases, with 11 bases left between them. The genes are TRBV29-1 and TRBJ1-2, with D maybe TRBD1 (5 bases). This specimen was peripheral blood, taken in a trial of Ad26.COV2.S vaccine versus placebo. The sequence derives from a person between 18 and 59 years old who received the Ad26.COV2.S COVID-19 vaccine or a placebo. CDR3 DNA sequence: TGCAGCGTTGACAGGGCGGAAGCTAACTATGGCTACACCTTC. Its protein is CSVDRAEANYGYTF.